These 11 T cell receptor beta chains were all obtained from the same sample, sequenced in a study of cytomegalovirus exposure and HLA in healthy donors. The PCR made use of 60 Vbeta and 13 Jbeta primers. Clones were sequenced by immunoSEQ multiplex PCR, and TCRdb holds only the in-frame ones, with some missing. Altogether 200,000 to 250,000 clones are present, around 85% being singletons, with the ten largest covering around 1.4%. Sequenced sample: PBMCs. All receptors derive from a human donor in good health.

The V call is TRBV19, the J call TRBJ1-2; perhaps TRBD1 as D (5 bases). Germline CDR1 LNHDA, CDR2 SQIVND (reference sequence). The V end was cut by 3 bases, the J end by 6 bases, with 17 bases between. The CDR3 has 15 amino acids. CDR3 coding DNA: TGTGCCAGTAGTATCCATGGAAATACAGGTCATGGCTACACCTTC. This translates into CASSIHGNTGHGYTF.

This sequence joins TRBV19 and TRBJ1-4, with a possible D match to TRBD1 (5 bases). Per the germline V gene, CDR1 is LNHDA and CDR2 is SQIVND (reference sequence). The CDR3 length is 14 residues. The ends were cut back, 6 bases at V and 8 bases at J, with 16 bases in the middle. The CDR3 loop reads CASSPWGVEEKLFF. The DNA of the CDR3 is TGTGCCAGTAGCCCCTGGGGGGTAGAGGAAAAACTGTTTTTT.

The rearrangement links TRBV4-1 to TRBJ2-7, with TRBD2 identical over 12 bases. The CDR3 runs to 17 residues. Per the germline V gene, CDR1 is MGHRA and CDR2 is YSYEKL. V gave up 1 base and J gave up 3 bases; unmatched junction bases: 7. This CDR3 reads CASSQGLAGDTLYEQYF. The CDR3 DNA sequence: TGCGCCAGCAGCCAAGGACTAGCGGGAGACACCCTCTACGAGCAGTACTTC.

The CDR3 nucleotides read TGTGCCAGCAGCTTTACAGGGTTGTACGAGCAGTACTTC. Translated, it gives CASSFTGLYEQYF. The chain couples TRBV7-9 to TRBJ2-7, with a weak D call TRBD1 (6 bases). The germline V gene has CDR1 SEHNR and CDR2 FQNEAQ (reference sequence). The CDR3 contains 13 residues. V was shortened by 3 bases and J by 4 bases, with 10 bases between the two germline ends.

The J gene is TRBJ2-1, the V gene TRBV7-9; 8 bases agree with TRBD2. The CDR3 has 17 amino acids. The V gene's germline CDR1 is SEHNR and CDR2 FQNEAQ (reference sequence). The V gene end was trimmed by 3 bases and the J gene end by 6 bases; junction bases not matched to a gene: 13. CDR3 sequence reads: CASSLRDSGAEPNEQFF. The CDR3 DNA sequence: TGTGCCAGCAGCTTGCGGGATAGCGGGGCCGAACCCAATGAGCAGTTCTTC.

CDR3 nucleotide sequence: TGCAGCGTTGCCCCAGGGGGCAATCAGCCCCAGCATTTT. Its translation is CSVAPGGNQPQHF. The genes are TRBV29-1 and TRBJ1-5; the D gene is possibly TRBD1 (6 bases). This CDR3 has 13 residues. CDR1 and CDR2 (germline): SQVTM, ANQGSEA. With 4 bases removed from V and 2 bases from J, the gap between germline ends came to 9 bases.

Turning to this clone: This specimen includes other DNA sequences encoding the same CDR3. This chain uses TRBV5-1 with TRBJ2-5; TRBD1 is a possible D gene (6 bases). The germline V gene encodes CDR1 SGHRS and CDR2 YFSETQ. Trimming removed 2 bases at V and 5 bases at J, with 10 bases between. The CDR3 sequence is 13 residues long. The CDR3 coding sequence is TGCGCCAGCAGCTTATCAGGGGTCGAGACCCAGTACTTC. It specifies CASSLSGVETQYF. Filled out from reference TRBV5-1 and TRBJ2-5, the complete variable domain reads KAGVTQTPRYLIKTRGQQVTLSCSPISGHRSVSWYQQTPGQGLQFLFEYFSETQRNKGNFPGRFSGRQFSNSRSEMNVSTLELGDSALYLCASSLSGVETQYFGPGTRLLVL.

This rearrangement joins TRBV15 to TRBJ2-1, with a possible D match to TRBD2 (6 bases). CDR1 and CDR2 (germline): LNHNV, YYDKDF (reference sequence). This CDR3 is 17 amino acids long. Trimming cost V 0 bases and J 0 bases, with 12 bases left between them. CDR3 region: CATSRDHPGVSYNEQFF. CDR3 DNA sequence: TGTGCCACCAGCAGAGATCACCCGGGAGTCTCCTACAATGAGCAGTTCTTC.

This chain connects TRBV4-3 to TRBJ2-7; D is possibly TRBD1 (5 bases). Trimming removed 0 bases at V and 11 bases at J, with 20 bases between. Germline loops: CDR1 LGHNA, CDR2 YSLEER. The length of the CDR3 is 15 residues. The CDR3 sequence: CASSQDFSTRQNKYF. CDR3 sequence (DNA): TGCGCCAGCAGCCAAGATTTCTCAACGAGACAGAATAAGTACTTC.

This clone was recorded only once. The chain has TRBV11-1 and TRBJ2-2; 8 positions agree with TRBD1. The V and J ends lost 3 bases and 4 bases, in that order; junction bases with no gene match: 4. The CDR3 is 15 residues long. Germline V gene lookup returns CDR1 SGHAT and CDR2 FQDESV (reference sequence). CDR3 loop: CASSFQGAGTGELFF. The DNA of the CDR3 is TGTGCCAGCAGCTTTCAGGGGGCGGGCACCGGGGAGCTGTTTTTT.

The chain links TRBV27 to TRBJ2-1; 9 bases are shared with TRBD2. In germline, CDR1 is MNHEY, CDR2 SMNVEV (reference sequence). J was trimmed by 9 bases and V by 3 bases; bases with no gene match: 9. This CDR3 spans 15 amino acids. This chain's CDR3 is CASSFRGRASSEQFF. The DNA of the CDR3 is TGTGCCAGCAGTTTCCGCGGGAGGGCCTCCAGTGAGCAGTTCTTC.